The rows below give T cell receptor beta chains drawn from one sample of a study of Graves' ophthalmopathy and Graves' hyperthyroidism. TCRdb reprocessed the multiplex PCR reads with MiXCR, giving one entry per CDR3 protein. This sample carries hundreds of thousands of distinct CDR3 sequences, around a fifth of them seen once, and the ten largest clones take roughly 3.2%. The specimen sequenced was peripheral blood. The origin of the receptors is a woman aged 18-29 years with stable Graves' hyperthyroidism. CDR3s include the opening cysteine and the closing phenylalanine or tryptophan. The D gene is left open where the match is weak. The size of a clone is reported for some rows only, either as once, few or many, or as a class for expanded clones.

V,size,J,D,CDR3,DNA
TRBV3-1,few,TRBJ1-2,NA,CASSPDPGPGYGYTF,TGTGCCAGCAGCCCCGACCCGGGTCCCGGCTATGGCTACACCTTC
TRBV6-1,many,TRBJ2-7,NA,CASSRLDYSSYEQYF,TGTGCCAGCAGTCGTCTGGACTATAGCTCCTACGAGCAGTACTTC
TRBV12-3/TRBV12-4,NA,TRBJ2-2,NA,CASSATRTASNTGELFF,TGTGCCAGCAGTGCAACCCGGACAGCTTCGAACACCGGGGAGCTGTTTTTT
TRBV12-3/TRBV12-4,NA,TRBJ1-5,NA,CASSPQTGRRNQPQHF,TGTGCCAGCAGCCCCCAGACGGGACGGAGGAATCAGCCCCAGCATTTT
TRBV5-1,NA,TRBJ2-7,TRBD2,CASRPGLADTYEQYF,TGCGCCAGCAGGCCAGGACTAGCGGATACCTACGAGCAGTACTTC
TRBV12-3/TRBV12-4,many,TRBJ2-5,NA,CASSKSGRQETQYF,TGTGCCAGCAGTAAATCGGGCCGCCAAGAGACCCAGTACTTC
TRBV4-3,NA,TRBJ1-6,NA,CASSQEPSGTPVQSPLHF,TGCGCCAGCAGCCAAGAGCCTAGTGGGACCCCTGTTCAGTCACCCCTCCACTTT
TRBV7-9,many,TRBJ2-5,NA,CASSQWGPQETQYF,TGTGCCAGCAGCCAATGGGGCCCCCAAGAGACCCAGTACTTC
TRBV27,few,TRBJ2-4,TRBD1,CASSSRGDRGSNIKYF,TGTGCCAGCAGTTCCCGTGGGGACAGGGGGTCAAACATTAAGTACTTC
TRBV19,many,TRBJ2-2,NA,CASSIDPRGSGELFF,TGTGCCAGTAGTATAGATCCACGGGGAAGCGGGGAGCTGTTTTTT
TRBV29-1,many,TRBJ2-2,NA,CSVLLTGELFF,TGCAGCGTTCTTTTGACCGGGGAGCTGTTTTTT
TRBV6-2/TRBV6-3,NA,TRBJ2-7,NA,CASSPTEGYEQYF,TGTGCCAGCAGCCCCACAGAAGGCTACGAGCAGTACTTC
TRBV28,NA,TRBJ1-2,NA,CASRLVLRANYGYTF,TGTGCCAGCCGGTTGGTACTACGAGCTAACTATGGCTACACCTTC
TRBV29-1,many,TRBJ1-1,NA,CSVELRTGEAEAFF,TGCAGCGTGGAACTAAGGACCGGAGAGGCTGAAGCTTTCTTT
TRBV7-8,NA,TRBJ2-7,TRBD2,CASSALPSGSSYEQYF,TGTGCCAGCAGCGCCCTCCCTAGCGGGAGTTCCTACGAGCAGTACTTC
TRBV7-6,many,TRBJ2-5,NA,CASSLARGTQETQYF,TGTGCCAGCAGCTTAGCCAGGGGAACGCAAGAGACCCAGTACTTC
TRBV6-2/TRBV6-3,NA,TRBJ1-2,NA,CASSYGTYGYTF,TGTGCCAGCAGTTACGGGACCTATGGCTACACCTTC
TRBV28,many,TRBJ2-5,TRBD2,CASMRTSGTKTQYF,TGTGCCAGCATGCGGACTAGCGGGACGAAGACCCAGTACTTC
TRBV12-3/TRBV12-4,many,TRBJ2-7,NA,CASSRRGQSYEQYF,TGTGCCAGCAGTCGCCGGGGCCAGTCATACGAGCAGTACTTC
TRBV6-1,NA,TRBJ1-5,NA,CASSLKQGPSNQPQHF,TGTGCCAGCAGCCTTAAACAGGGTCCCAGCAATCAGCCCCAGCATTTT
TRBV12-3/TRBV12-4,many,TRBJ2-4,NA,CASTKAERGTDIQYF,TGTGCCAGCACCAAGGCCGAACGAGGGACGGACATTCAGTACTTC
TRBV12-3/TRBV12-4,many,TRBJ1-6,NA,CASSFGVDYNSPLHF,TGTGCCAGCAGTTTTGGGGTTGACTATAATTCACCCCTCCACTTT
TRBV6-2/TRBV6-3,many,TRBJ2-1,TRBD2,CASTELAGGPDEQFF,TGTGCCAGCACCGAACTAGCGGGAGGGCCCGATGAGCAGTTCTTC
TRBV24-1,many,TRBJ1-1,TRBD1,CATSGQGKVAFF,TGTGCCACCAGCGGACAGGGTAAAGTAGCTTTCTTT
TRBV6-1,many,TRBJ2-2,NA,CATGPANTGELFF,TGTGCCACCGGCCCAGCGAACACCGGGGAGCTGTTTTTT
TRBV27,many,TRBJ1-5,NA,CASSFPRLNSNQPQHF,TGTGCCAGCAGTTTTCCTAGATTGAATAGCAATCAGCCCCAGCATTTT
TRBV5-1,many,TRBJ2-7,NA,CASSPRPSGQQPTYEQYF,TGCGCCAGCAGCCCGCGGCCATCAGGACAGCAACCCACCTACGAGCAGTACTTC
TRBV19,NA,TRBJ2-5,NA,CATRTDQETQYF,TGTGCCACTAGGACAGATCAAGAGACCCAGTACTTC
TRBV28,many,TRBJ1-1,NA,CASKTRKNTEAFF,TGTGCCAGTAAAACTAGAAAGAACACTGAAGCTTTCTTT
TRBV7-9,many,TRBJ2-2,NA,CASSLPGRSGELFF,TGTGCCAGCAGCTTACCCGGAAGATCCGGGGAGCTGTTTTTT
TRBV11-2,NA,TRBJ2-5,NA,CASSRNRATQETQYF,TGTGCCAGCAGCCGAAACCGGGCTACACAAGAGACCCAGTACTTC
TRBV7-9,many,TRBJ2-7,NA,CASSVGQLPYEQYF,TGTGCCAGCAGCGTCGGACAGTTACCCTACGAGCAGTACTTC
TRBV7-9,many,TRBJ1-6,NA,CASSLATGGNSPLHF,TGTGCCAGCAGCTTAGCGACAGGAGGAAATTCACCCCTCCACTTT
TRBV6-5,many,TRBJ1-2,NA,CASSYDGSHYGYTF,TGTGCCAGCAGTTACGATGGGTCGCATTATGGCTACACCTTC
TRBV9,NA,TRBJ1-1,NA,CASSVGGTTEAFF,TGTGCCAGCAGCGTAGGGGGGACCACTGAAGCTTTCTTT
TRBV2,many,TRBJ2-7,NA,CASRDVTGVFFEQYF,TGTGCCAGCAGGGACGTGACGGGAGTATTCTTCGAGCAGTACTTC
TRBV24-1,many,TRBJ2-2,NA,CATSDSGVAGELFF,TGTGCCACCAGTGATTCAGGGGTCGCCGGGGAGCTGTTTTTT
TRBV12-3/TRBV12-4,few,TRBJ2-6,NA,CASRGALMGANVLTF,TGTGCCAGCAGGGGGGCACTGATGGGGGCCAACGTCCTGACTTTC
TRBV27,many,TRBJ1-2,NA,CASSLGYSTDYNYGYTF,TGTGCCAGCAGTTTAGGTTATTCCACCGATTATAACTATGGCTACACCTTC
TRBV5-1,many,TRBJ1-3,NA,CASSAEPGNTIYF,TGCGCCAGCAGTGCGGAACCTGGAAACACCATATATTTT
TRBV9,few,TRBJ2-5,TRBD1,CASSLKDRGHETQYF,TGTGCCAGCAGCCTAAAGGACAGGGGGCACGAGACCCAGTACTTC
TRBV18,many,TRBJ2-5,NA,CASSPAQETQYF,TGTGCCAGCTCACCCGCCCAAGAGACCCAGTACTTC